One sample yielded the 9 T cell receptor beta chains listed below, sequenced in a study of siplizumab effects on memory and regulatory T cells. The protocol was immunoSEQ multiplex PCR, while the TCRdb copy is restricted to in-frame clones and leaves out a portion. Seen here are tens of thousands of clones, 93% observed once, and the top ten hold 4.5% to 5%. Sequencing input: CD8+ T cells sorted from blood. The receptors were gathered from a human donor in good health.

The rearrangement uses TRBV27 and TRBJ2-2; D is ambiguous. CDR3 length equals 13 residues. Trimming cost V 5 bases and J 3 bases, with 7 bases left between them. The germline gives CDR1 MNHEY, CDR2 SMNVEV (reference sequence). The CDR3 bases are TGTGCCAGCAGTCCGATTTACACCGGGGAGCTGTTTTTT. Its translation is CASSPIYTGELFF.

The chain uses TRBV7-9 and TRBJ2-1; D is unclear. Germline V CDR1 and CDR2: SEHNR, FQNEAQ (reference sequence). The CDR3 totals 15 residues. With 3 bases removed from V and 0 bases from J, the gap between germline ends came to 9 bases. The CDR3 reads CASSFMPFSYNEQFF. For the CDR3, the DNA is TGTGCCAGCAGCTTTATGCCGTTCTCCTACAATGAGCAGTTCTTC.

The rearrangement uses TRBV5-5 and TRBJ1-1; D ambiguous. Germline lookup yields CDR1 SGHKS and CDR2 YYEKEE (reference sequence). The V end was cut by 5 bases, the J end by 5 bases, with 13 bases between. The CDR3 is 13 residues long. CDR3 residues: CASSLGLGTEAFF. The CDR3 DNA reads TGTGCCAGCAGTCTCGGGTTAGGGACTGAAGCTTTCTTT.

This CDR3 reads CASRGTGSGSTEAFF. The CDR3 DNA is TGTGCCAGCAGGGGGACAGGATCGGGAAGCACTGAAGCTTTCTTT. The J gene is TRBJ1-1, the V gene TRBV27; TRBD1 matches 8 bases. V trimming: 6 bases; J trimming: 4 bases; junction bases outside the gene matches: 10. CDR3 length: 15 residues. The germline gives CDR1 MNHEY, CDR2 SMNVEV (reference sequence).

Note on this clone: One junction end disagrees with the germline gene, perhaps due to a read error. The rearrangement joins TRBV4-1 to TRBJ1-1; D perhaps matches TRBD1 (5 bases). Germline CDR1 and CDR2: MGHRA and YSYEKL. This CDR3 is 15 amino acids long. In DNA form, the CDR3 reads TGCGCCAGCAGACAAGAGGGGCAAATGAACACTGAAGCTTTCTTT. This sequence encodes CASRQEGQMNTEAFF.

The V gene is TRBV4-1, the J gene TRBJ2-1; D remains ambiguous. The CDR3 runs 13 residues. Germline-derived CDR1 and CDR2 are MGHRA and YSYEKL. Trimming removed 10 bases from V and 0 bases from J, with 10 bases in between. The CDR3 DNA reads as TGCGCCACCGCGCAGAGCTCCTACAATGAGCAGTTCTTC. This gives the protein CATAQSSYNEQFF.

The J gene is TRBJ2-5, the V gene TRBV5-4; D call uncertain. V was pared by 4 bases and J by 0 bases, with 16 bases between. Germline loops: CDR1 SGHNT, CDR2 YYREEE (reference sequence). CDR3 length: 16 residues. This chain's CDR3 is CASSRMGNLYQETQYF. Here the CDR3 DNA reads TGTGCCAGCAGCCGAATGGGTAACCTGTACCAAGAGACCCAGTACTTC.

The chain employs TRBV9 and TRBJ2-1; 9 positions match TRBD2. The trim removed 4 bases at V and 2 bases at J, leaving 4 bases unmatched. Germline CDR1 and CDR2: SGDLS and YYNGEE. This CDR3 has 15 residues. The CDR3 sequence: CASSSERGAYNEQFF. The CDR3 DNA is TGTGCCAGCAGCTCCGAGCGGGGGGCCTACAATGAGCAGTTCTTC. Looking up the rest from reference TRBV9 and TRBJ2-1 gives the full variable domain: DSGVTQTPKHLITATGQRVTLRCSPRSGDLSVYWYQQSLDQGLQFLIQYYNGEERAKGNILERFSAQQFPDLHSELNLSSLELGDSALYFCASSSERGAYNEQFFGPGTRLTVL.

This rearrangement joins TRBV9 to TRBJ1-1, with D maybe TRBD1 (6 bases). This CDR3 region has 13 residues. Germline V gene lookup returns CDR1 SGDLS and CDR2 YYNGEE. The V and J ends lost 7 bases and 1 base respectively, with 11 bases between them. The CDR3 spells CASSQGQNTEAFF. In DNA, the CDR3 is TGTGCCAGCTCGCAGGGACAGAACACTGAAGCTTTCTTT.